This TCR beta chain stems from a study of tumor-infiltrating lymphocytes in oesophageal squamous cell carcinoma. TCRdb re-called the PCR reads with MiXCR, one entry per CDR3 protein. The sample includes 9,500 to 13,000 distinct CDR3 sequences, more than 55% seen only once; the top ten take roughly 37%. The CDR3 sequence is 13 residues long. Germline V gene sequence: CDR1 SEHNR, CDR2 FQNEAQ (reference sequence). The TCR sequence derives from a male donor with esophageal squamous cell carcinoma. The gene calls are TRBV7-9 and TRBJ2-6; D is uncertain. The J call may be incorrect, as the DNA end agrees better with TRBJ2-7. Sequenced material: esophageal tumor tissue. This chain's CDR3 is CASSLVGKGEQYF. In DNA form, the CDR3 reads TGTGCCAGCAGCTTAGTAGGGAAAGGGGAGCAGTACTTC.